The entry below describes one T cell receptor beta chain. The ends were cut back, 5 bases at V and 5 bases at J, with 16 bases in the middle. Looked up from germline, CDR1 is SGHRS and CDR2 is YFSETQ. This CDR3 is 14 amino acids long. The sample comes from a study of blood T cell repertoires in COVID-19. Source study methods: From reference gene primer amplification, estimates of nucleated cell counts were derived. The protocol was immunoSEQ multiplex PCR, while the TCRdb copy is restricted to in-frame clones and leaves out a portion. V, J and clone size reflect that table, while D and trimming were determined from the DNA. The table includes about 59,000 clones, about 80% detected once.

Sequencing was done on a sample of peripheral blood. The chain recombines TRBV5-1 with TRBJ2-5; tentatively, D is TRBD2 (5 bases). The receptor comes from a man aged 55 to 70 with acute or convalescent COVID-19. CDR3 sequence reads: CASRIREMGETQYF. As DNA, the CDR3 is TGCGCCAGCAGAATAAGGGAGATGGGGGAGACCCAGTACTTC.